This T cell receptor beta chain was retrieved from a study of long-term antiretroviral therapy in people with HIV. Germline V CDR1 and CDR2: SGDLS, YYNGEE. V lost 4 bases and J lost 4; bases outside the gene matches: 2. The CDR3 runs 14 residues. Running of the v3.0 immunoSEQ assay took place at survey level. Sequencing aimed at roughly 35,000-50,000 T-cell genomes per sample. TCRdb keeps only in-frame clones here, not all; method: immunoSEQ multiplex PCR. The table includes roughly 23,000 clones, 75% to 90% detected once. The rearrangement joins TRBV9 to TRBJ2-2, with 9 bases fitting TRBD1. The input for sequencing was unsorted PBMCs, taken roughly 6.2 years after starting antiretroviral therapy. The clonotype originates from a man aged 25 to 40 with HIV. The CDR3 nucleotides are TGTGCCAGCAGCTCGACAGGGGGCACCGGGGAGCTGTTTTTT. Amino acid sequence: CASSSTGGTGELFF.